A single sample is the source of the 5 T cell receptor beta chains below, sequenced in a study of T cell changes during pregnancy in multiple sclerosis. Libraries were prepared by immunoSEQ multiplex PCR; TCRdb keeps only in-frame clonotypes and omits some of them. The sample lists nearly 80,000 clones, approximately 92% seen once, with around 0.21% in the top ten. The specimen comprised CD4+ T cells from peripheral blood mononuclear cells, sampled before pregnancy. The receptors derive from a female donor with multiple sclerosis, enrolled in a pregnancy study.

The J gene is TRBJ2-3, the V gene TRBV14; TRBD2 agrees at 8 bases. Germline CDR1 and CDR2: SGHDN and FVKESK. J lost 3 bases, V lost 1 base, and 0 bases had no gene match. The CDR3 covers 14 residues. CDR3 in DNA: TGTGCCAGCAGCCAAGGACTAGCGACAGATACGCAGTATTTT. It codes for CASSQGLATDTQYF.

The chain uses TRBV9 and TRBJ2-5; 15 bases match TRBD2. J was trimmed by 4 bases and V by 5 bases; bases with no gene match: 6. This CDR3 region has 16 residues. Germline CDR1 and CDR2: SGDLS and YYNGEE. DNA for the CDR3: TGTGCCAGCAGTCCACGGACTAGCGGGGGGGGAGAGACCCAGTACTTC. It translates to CASSPRTSGGGETQYF.

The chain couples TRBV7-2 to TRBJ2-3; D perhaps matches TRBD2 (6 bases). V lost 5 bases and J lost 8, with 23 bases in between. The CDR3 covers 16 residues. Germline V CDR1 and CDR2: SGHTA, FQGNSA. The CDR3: CASSPSRMRERRTQYF. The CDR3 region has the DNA TGTGCCAGCAGCCCCTCGCGGATGCGGGAAAGGCGTACGCAGTATTTT.

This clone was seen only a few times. Here the CDR3 reads CASSKGTAGNTIYF. The CDR3 region has the DNA TGTGCCAGTAGTAAAGGGACAGCTGGAAACACCATATATTTT. The chain is built from TRBV19 and TRBJ1-3, with 7 bases fitting TRBD1. Germline V gives CDR1 LNHDA, CDR2 SQIVND (reference sequence). The CDR3 covers 14 residues. Unmatched junction bases numbered 2, after V lost 4 bases and J lost 2 bases.

In DNA form, the CDR3 reads TGTGCCAGCAGCTTGGACGGGGGTATGGAAAAACTGTTTTTT. Its translation: CASSLDGGMEKLFF. The rearrangement uses TRBV5-4 and TRBJ1-4; tentative D call: TRBD1 (5 bases). Germline CDR1 SGHNT, CDR2 YYREEE (reference sequence). CDR3 size: 14 residues. Trimming removed 0 bases at V and 8 bases at J, with 11 bases between.